The next 30 T cell receptor beta chains were all read from a single sample in a study of Ad26.COV2.S vaccination and SARS-CoV-2 variants. The treatment denotes: approximately 18 received Ad26.COV2.S at low or high dose, single or two shots; about 5 received placebo; per-sample allocation not given. Each sample was drawn 63 days after the first injection (of vaccine or placebo). Clones were read by immunoSEQ multiplex PCR, and TCRdb kept only the in-frame ones, dropping some. Among 410,000 or so clones listed, roughly 90% were seen once. The sequenced sample was peripheral blood, obtained in a trial of Ad26.COV2.S vaccine versus placebo. These receptors were obtained from a person aged 18-60 years who received the Ad26.COV2.S COVID-19 vaccine or a placebo.

V and J are TRBV5-6 and TRBJ2-1; TRBD2 aligns across 10 bases. The CDR3 length is 19 residues. V lost 0 bases and J lost 0; bases outside the gene matches: 9. The germline V gene has CDR1 SGHDT and CDR2 YYEEEE. This CDR3 reads CASSLGQTSGESSYNEQFF. For the CDR3, the DNA is TGTGCCAGCAGCTTGGGCCAAACTAGCGGGGAGAGCTCCTACAATGAGCAGTTCTTC.

The chain carries TRBV4-1 and TRBJ1-5; D is unclear. Germline lookup yields CDR1 MGHRA and CDR2 YSYEKL. Trimming took off 0 bases at V and 2 bases at J, with 11 bases between the two ends. The CDR3 runs to 16 residues. CDR3 residues: CASSQDYIRGNQPQHF. The DNA for the CDR3 is TGCGCCAGCAGCCAAGATTACATTAGGGGCAATCAGCCCCAGCATTTT.

This clone has just one count. The gene calls are TRBV20-1 and TRBJ2-3, with 13 nucleotides matching TRBD2. Germline V CDR1 and CDR2: DFQATT, SNEGSKA (reference sequence). With 3 bases clipped from V and 3 bases from J, the junction kept 6 bases outside the gene matches. The length of the CDR3 is 16 residues. As DNA, the CDR3 is TGCAGTGCTAGTGCCCTGGGACTAGCGGGAACAGATACGCAGTATTTT. As protein: CSASALGLAGTDTQYF.

This chain links TRBV7-8 with TRBJ2-5, with TRBD1 identical over 7 bases. The CDR3 totals 14 residues. Germline loops: CDR1 SGHVS, CDR2 FQNEAQ. Trimming took 8 bases from V and 5 from J; bases not matched to a gene: 11. CDR3 amino acids: CASCLGRGFETQYF. For the CDR3, the DNA is TGTGCCAGCTGTTTAGGCAGGGGGTTCGAGACCCAGTACTTC.

V is TRBV2 and J is TRBJ2-7; no definite D call. V was shortened by 5 bases and J by 5 bases, with 10 bases between the two germline ends. The CDR3 is made up of 12 amino acids. CDR1 and CDR2 (germline): SNHLY, FYNNEI. CDR3: CASSQRADEQYF. In DNA, the CDR3 is TGTGCCAGCAGTCAAAGGGCGGACGAGCAGTACTTC.

This clone was observed a single time. The rearrangement links TRBV20-1 to TRBJ1-5; D call uncertain. The CDR3 extends over 16 amino acids. CDR1 is DFQATT and CDR2 is SNEGSKA in the germline V gene (reference sequence). V lost 3 bases, J lost 3 bases, and 18 bases lay in between. The CDR3 is CSASFLSRVDNQPQHF. DNA of the CDR3: TGCAGTGCTAGTTTTTTATCGAGGGTAGACAATCAGCCCCAGCATTTT.

This clone has just one count. This sequence joins TRBV3-1 (or the pseudogene TRBV3-2) and TRBJ1-5; possible D gene TRBD1, 5 bases. CDR3 length equals 16 residues. The V and J ends lost 0 bases and 0 bases respectively, with 9 bases between them. Germline V gene sequence: CDR1 LGHDT, CDR2 YNNKEL (reference sequence). The CDR3, as DNA: TGTGCCAGCAGCCAAGAGGGGGTCGTTAGCAATCAGCCCCAGCATTTT. Translation gives CASSQEGVVSNQPQHF.

The chain links TRBV6-2 or TRBV6-3 to TRBJ2-3; the D gene is possibly TRBD2 (6 bases). The length of the CDR3 is 12 residues. Germline V CDR1 and CDR2: MNHEY, SVGEGT. The ends were cut back, 2 bases at V and 7 bases at J, with 7 bases in the middle. CDR3: CASSYGGNTQYF. CDR3 in DNA: TGTGCCAGCAGTTACGGGGGGAATACGCAGTATTTT.

This clone was seen only a few times. The chain couples TRBV6-2 or TRBV6-3 to TRBJ1-1; D gene unclear. Germline V gives CDR1 MNHEY, CDR2 SVGEGT. The CDR3 is made up of 15 amino acids. V gave up 0 bases and J gave up 1 base, with 9 bases separating them. The CDR3: CASSYSTLWNTEAFF. The CDR3 DNA follows: TGTGCCAGCAGTTACTCGACCCTGTGGAACACTGAAGCTTTCTTT.

The V call is TRBV9, the J call TRBJ2-7; 7 nucleotides match TRBD2. The V gene's germline CDR1 is SGDLS and CDR2 YYNGEE. The ends lost 4 bases at V and 2 bases at J; junction bases unmatched: 9. The CDR3 runs to 15 residues. The CDR3 region is CASSPTGAGAYEQYF. In nucleotides, the CDR3 is TGTGCCAGCAGCCCTACCGGCGCGGGGGCCTACGAGCAGTACTTC.

V is TRBV2 and J is TRBJ1-2; D uncertain. Germline V gene sequence: CDR1 SNHLY, CDR2 FYNNEI. The CDR3 runs to 15 residues. The V end was cut by 4 bases, the J end by 8 bases, with 20 bases between. The DNA of the CDR3 is TGTGCCAGCAGTGTTGCGGCACCTGCGTCCCAAGGCTACACCTTC. Protein: CASSVAAPASQGYTF.

The V call is TRBV12-3 or TRBV12-4, the J call TRBJ2-7, with D unresolved. The V end lost 5 bases, the J end lost 2 bases, and 4 bases lay between the germline ends. The CDR3 has 11 residues. CDR3 in amino acids: CASSEAYEQYF. The CDR3 DNA is TGTGCCAGCAGTGAAGCCTACGAGCAGTACTTC.

The chain is built from TRBV19 and TRBJ1-2; the D gene is possibly TRBD1 (5 bases). The CDR3 runs to 16 residues. Germline V gene lookup returns CDR1 LNHDA and CDR2 SQIVND (reference sequence). V lost 3 bases, J lost 0 bases, and 14 bases lay in between. The CDR3 protein is CASSMARAKANYGYTF. DNA for the CDR3: TGTGCCAGTAGTATGGCCAGGGCGAAAGCTAACTATGGCTACACCTTC.

The count of this clone is one. CDR3 DNA: TGCGCCAGCAGTGGTCGGGACAGGGATGAAGCTTTCTTT. Residues: CASSGRDRDEAFF. The V call is TRBV10-1, the J call TRBJ1-1, with 9 bases that match TRBD1. J was trimmed by 7 bases and V by 4 bases; bases with no gene match: 4. The germline V gene encodes CDR1 WNHNN and CDR2 SYGVQD (reference sequence). The length of the CDR3 is 13 residues.

The V call is TRBV7-9, the J call TRBJ1-4; tentative D call: TRBD1 (5 bases). Trimming left V 4 bases short and J 7 bases short, with 13 bases between. This CDR3 has 14 amino acids. Germline V lookup: CDR1 SEHNR, CDR2 FQNEAQ (reference sequence). The CDR3 protein is CASSSLTVGEKLFF. The CDR3 DNA reads TGTGCCAGCAGCTCATTGACAGTTGGTGAAAAACTGTTTTTT.

The V gene is TRBV5-1, the J gene TRBJ1-2; 10 nucleotides agree with TRBD1. The germline V gene encodes CDR1 SGHRS and CDR2 YFSETQ. Trimming cost V 7 bases and J 0 bases; bases outside gene matches: 0. This CDR3 region has 13 residues. Here the CDR3 reads CASGQGANYGYTF. In DNA, the CDR3 is TGCGCCAGCGGACAGGGGGCTAACTATGGCTACACCTTC.

The chain couples TRBV2 to TRBJ1-5; D call uncertain. Per germline, CDR1 SNHLY and CDR2 FYNNEI. Trimming shortened V by 4 bases and J by 4 bases, and 14 bases separated the two germline ends. The CDR3 totals 15 residues. The CDR3 loop is CASSGRQSRNQPQHF. The CDR3 DNA follows: TGTGCCAGCAGTGGGAGACAATCCCGAAATCAGCCCCAGCATTTT.

The J gene is TRBJ1-6, the V gene TRBV5-6; maybe TRBD1 (5 bases). Trimming took 2 bases from V and 9 from J, leaving 12 bases between them. This CDR3 has 14 amino acids. Germline CDR1 is SGHDT and CDR2 is YYEEEE. CDR3 sequence: CASSFGGKGSPLHF. The CDR3 DNA sequence: TGTGCCAGCAGCTTCGGGGGAAAGGGTTCACCCCTCCACTTT.

In this sample, this clone turned up once. The chain recombines TRBV5-8 with TRBJ2-7; D unclear. From germline, CDR1 is SGHTS and CDR2 YDEGEE. The CDR3 contains 14 residues. V was shortened by 4 bases and J by 2 bases, with 13 bases between the two germline ends. This CDR3 reads CASSNGISTYEQYF. For the CDR3, the DNA is TGTGCCAGCAGCAACGGCATTTCGACCTACGAGCAGTACTTC.

Concerning this clone itself: A read error may account for a junction end that differs from germline. This sequence joins TRBV7-6 and TRBJ2-5, with TRBD2 matching 10 bases. The CDR3 extends over 16 amino acids. CDR1 is SGHVS, CDR2 FNYEAQ, per germline. CDR3 nucleotides: TGTGCCAGCAGCTCGAATCCTAGCGGGGGCCGTCCGGGATTAGACTTC. Its protein is CASSSNPSGGRPGLDF. Drawing the rest from reference TRBV7-6 and TRBJ2-5, the complete variable domain is GAGVSQSPRYKVTKRGQDVALRCDPISGHVSLYWYRQALGQGPEFLTYFNYEAQQDKSGLPNDRFSAERPEGSISTLTIQRTEQRDSAMYRCASSSNPSGGRPGLDFGPGTRLLVL.

This clone was picked up one time. The CDR3: CASRPGQGSYGYTF. CDR3 sequence (DNA): TGCGCCAGCCGACCGGGACAGGGGAGCTATGGCTACACCTTC. V and J are TRBV4-3 and TRBJ1-2; TRBD1 matches 10 bases. The V gene end was trimmed by 8 bases and the J gene end by 4 bases; junction bases not matched to a gene: 7. CDR3 size: 14 residues. Germline loops: CDR1 LGHNA, CDR2 YSLEER.

The chain joins TRBV6-5 to TRBJ1-1; 8 bases match TRBD1. Trimming took 7 bases from V and 5 from J; bases not matched to a gene: 9. CDR1 and CDR2 from the germline V gene are MNHEY and SVGAGI. The CDR3 is made up of 14 amino acids. This CDR3 reads CASTSRGRGTEAFF. The CDR3 nucleotides are TGTGCCAGCACTTCCAGGGGGCGGGGGACTGAAGCTTTCTTT.

This rearrangement joins TRBV19 to TRBJ2-2; D possibly corresponds to TRBD2 (7 bases). V gave up 10 bases and J gave up 5 bases, with 26 bases separating them. This CDR3 contains 17 residues. Germline V gene sequence: CDR1 LNHDA, CDR2 SQIVND (reference sequence). The CDR3 nucleotides read TGTGCCACACGTATCCTGGCGGGGGCCACAGGGACCGGGGAGCTGTTTTTT. Residues: CATRILAGATGTGELFF.

V and J are TRBV5-4 and TRBJ2-5; D might be TRBD2 (6 bases). With 0 bases removed from V and 4 bases from J, the gap between germline ends came to 13 bases. Per germline, CDR1 SGHNT and CDR2 YYREEE (reference sequence). The CDR3 length is 15 residues. CDR3 region: CASSLVLARGETQYF. The CDR3 coding sequence is TGTGCCAGCAGCTTGGTACTAGCCCGAGGAGAGACCCAGTACTTC.

V and J are TRBV12-1 and TRBJ2-1; the table's D gene call, TRBD2, was not cross checked with the DNA. TRBV12-1 is listed as a pseudogene. The CDR3 extends over 15 amino acids. CDR3 region: CASSSKLAEFNEQFF. CDR3 nucleotide sequence: TGTGCCAGCAGCTCTAAACTAGCGGAATTCAATGAGCAGTTCTTC.

The gene calls are TRBV6-5 and TRBJ1-3; D is uncertain. Germline V CDR1 and CDR2: MNHEY, SVGAGI. CDR3 size: 13 residues. V lost 5 bases and J lost 0, with 5 bases in between. DNA for the CDR3: TGTGCCAGCAGTCAGCGCTCTGGAAACACCATATATTTT. It translates to CASSQRSGNTIYF.

The chain employs TRBV5-8 and TRBJ2-7; perhaps TRBD1 as D (5 bases). The CDR3 spans 14 residues. Germline-derived CDR1 and CDR2 are SGHTS and YDEGEE. V was pared by 1 base and J by 4 bases, with 12 bases between. CDR3 bases: TGTGCCAGCAGCTTGCTTGTCAGGGATTACGAGCAGTACTTC. It codes for CASSLLVRDYEQYF.

The chain has TRBV18 and TRBJ2-6, with 9 bases that match TRBD2. V gave up 2 bases and J gave up 1 base; unmatched junction bases: 9. Germline V gene data show CDR1 as KGHSH and CDR2 as LQKENI. The CDR3 loop spans 19 amino acids. The CDR3 coding sequence is TGTGCCAGCTCACCAATTCCCAGCGGGGGGCCTTCTGGGGCCAACGTCCTGACTTTC. It encodes CASSPIPSGGPSGANVLTF.

The chain combines TRBV19 with TRBJ1-4; 7 bases are a match to TRBD1. Germline values: CDR1 LNHDA, CDR2 SQIVND (reference sequence). This CDR3 region has 14 residues. With V trimmed by 8 bases and J by 4 bases, 7 bases remained unmatched. The CDR3 spells CASRRTGINEKLFF. The CDR3 DNA is TGTGCCAGTCGTCGGACAGGAATTAATGAAAAACTGTTTTTT.

The chain recombines TRBV7-2 with TRBJ2-5; 15 bases align to TRBD2. The CDR3 extends over 18 amino acids. Germline assignment: CDR1 SGHTA and CDR2 FQGNSA. V lost 6 bases, J lost 5 bases, and 13 bases stayed unmatched. Here the CDR3 reads CASSKGLAGGGVWETQYF. The CDR3 DNA sequence: TGTGCCAGCAGTAAGGGACTAGCGGGGGGCGGAGTCTGGGAGACCCAGTACTTC.